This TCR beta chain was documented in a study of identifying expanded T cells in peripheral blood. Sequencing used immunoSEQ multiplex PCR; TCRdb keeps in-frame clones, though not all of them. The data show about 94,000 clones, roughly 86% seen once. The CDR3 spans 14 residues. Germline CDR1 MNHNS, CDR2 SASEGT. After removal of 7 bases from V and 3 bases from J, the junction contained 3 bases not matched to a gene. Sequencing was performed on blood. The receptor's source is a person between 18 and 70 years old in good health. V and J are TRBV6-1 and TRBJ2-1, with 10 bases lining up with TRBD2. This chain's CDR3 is CASTLAGDYNEQFF. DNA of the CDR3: TGTGCCAGCACCCTAGCGGGAGACTACAATGAGCAGTTCTTC.